Listed here are 27 T cell receptor beta chains from one sample, sequenced in a study of regulatory T cells in long-lasting Graves disease. For TCR beta, libraries came from iRepertoire HTBI primers and Arm-PCR of CDR3 regions. TCRdb itself ran the multiplex PCR reads through MiXCR, one entry per CDR3 protein. The sample holds a few hundred thousand distinct CDR3 sequences; 16% are singletons and the top ten take roughly 30%. Time point of the sample: newly diagnosed GD, antithyroid drugs for less than 3 months. Generation of the TCR library employed RNA extracted from PBMCs. The sample was also linked to a second study, of T cells in Graves' hyperthyroidism and ophthalmopathy.

Sequenced here: peripheral blood mononuclear cells (PBMCs), sampled at new diagnosis, from a patient treated with antithyroid drugs. These receptors all stem from a man aged 35 to 55 with Graves disease.

This clonotype occurred many times. The J gene is TRBJ2-1, the V gene TRBV4-3, with TRBD1 as a possible D gene (5 bases). Per germline, CDR1 LGHNA and CDR2 YSLEER. The CDR3 has 15 amino acids. The V gene lost 0 bases and the J gene lost 0 bases, with 6 bases spanning the gap. CDR3 amino acids: CASSQDRVSYNEQFF. The CDR3 region has the DNA TGCGCCAGCAGCCAAGACAGGGTCTCCTACAATGAGCAGTTCTTC.

The J gene is TRBJ1-4, the V gene TRBV12-3 or TRBV12-4; unclear D gene. V was pared by 2 bases and J by 7 bases, with 14 bases between. The CDR3 is 15 amino acids. The CDR3 here is CASSLSLMRGEKLFF. CDR3 nucleotide sequence: TGTGCCAGCAGTTTATCGCTGATGCGGGGTGAAAAACTGTTTTTT.

Ten or more counts support this clonotype. The chain recombines TRBV27 with TRBJ1-5, with D unresolved. The CDR3 loop spans 14 amino acids. The germline CDR1 and CDR2 sequences are MNHEY and SMNVEV (reference sequence). The V end lost 6 bases, the J end lost 0 bases, and 9 bases lay between the germline ends. CDR3 residues: CASSPSNSNQPQHF. The CDR3 region has the DNA TGTGCCAGCAGCCCAAGTAATAGCAATCAGCCCCAGCATTTT.

At least ten counts were recorded for this clonotype. This chain joins TRBV11-2 and TRBJ1-5; a weak D match, TRBD1 (6 bases). The CDR3 consists of 18 residues. Germline lookup yields CDR1 SGHAT and CDR2 FQNNGV. Trimming took 1 base from V and 1 from J, leaving 17 bases between them. In DNA form, the CDR3 reads TGTGCCAGCAGCTTAGTGGATACGGGGGCGCAGAGCAATCAGCCCCAGCATTTT. Amino acid sequence: CASSLVDTGAQSNQPQHF.

This clonotype was counted only a few times. The V gene is TRBV7-2, the J gene TRBJ2-3; no reliable D call. Trimming pared 5 bases from V and 6 bases from J, leaving 12 bases between. CDR3 length equals 13 residues. Germline V gene data show CDR1 as SGHTA and CDR2 as FQGNSA. CDR3 nucleotide sequence: TGTGCCAGCAGCGCGTGGGCCCCGGATACGCAGTATTTT. Residues: CASSAWAPDTQYF.

CDR3 sequence (DNA): TGTGCCAGCAAAGAGCGGGAAAAACTGTTTTTT. Protein sequence: CASKEREKLFF. The chain is built from TRBV3-1 and TRBJ1-4; D is unresolved. Trimming removed 7 bases at V and 8 bases at J, with 8 bases between. The germline CDR1 and CDR2 sequences are LGHDT and YNNKEL (reference sequence). CDR3 length: 11 residues.

V and J are TRBV4-1 and TRBJ2-7; D is possibly TRBD1 or TRBD2 (5 bases each). CDR1 is MGHRA, CDR2 YSYEKL, per germline. V was pared by 2 bases and J by 0 bases, with 17 bases between. The CDR3 totals 17 residues. The CDR3 coding sequence is TGCGCCAGCAGCCAATTTAAAGGGACCCGGATCTCCTACGAGCAGTACTTC. Translated, it gives CASSQFKGTRISYEQYF.

The rearrangement joins TRBV4-2 to TRBJ2-7; 7 bases fit TRBD1. Germline lookup yields CDR1 LGHNA and CDR2 YNFKEQ. The CDR3 has 14 residues. V lost 4 bases to trimming and J lost 6 bases; unmatched junction nucleotides: 9. The CDR3 nucleotides read TGTGCCAGCAGCCCTAGACAGGGTCGGATCGAGCAGTACTTC. This sequence encodes CASSPRQGRIEQYF.

A few counts support this clonotype. A read error may be the cause here, since a much bigger clone is one base away. The chain employs TRBV6-1 and TRBJ2-5, with TRBD1 matching 9 bases. V was pared by 5 bases and J by 1 base, with 2 bases of the junction left unmatched. This CDR3 has 14 amino acids. Germline V lookup: CDR1 MNHNS, CDR2 SASEGT. The DNA for the CDR3 is TGTGCCAGCAGTCGGACAGGGGCCCAAGAGACCCAGTACTTC. Protein sequence: CASSRTGAQETQYF.

The sample holds many counts of this clonotype. The chain joins TRBV12-3 or TRBV12-4 to TRBJ1-2; no definite D call. The CDR3 is made up of 14 amino acids. V dropped 5 bases and J dropped 4 bases, with 14 bases sitting between them. The CDR3 is CASSNTGLGYGYTF. CDR3 coding DNA: TGTGCCAGCAGTAACACTGGACTGGGCTATGGCTACACCTTC.

This chain uses TRBV12-5 with TRBJ2-7; no firm D call. Per the germline V gene, CDR1 is LGHNT and CDR2 is FRNRAP. The CDR3 is made up of 12 amino acids. V was trimmed by 2 bases and J by 3 bases, leaving 5 bases between them. The CDR3 nucleotides are TGTGCTAGTGGTTTGAACTTCTACGAGCAGTACTTC. This translates into CASGLNFYEQYF. The full variable domain, rest sourced from reference TRBV12-5 and TRBJ2-7, is DARVTQTPRHKVTEMGQEVTMRCQPILGHNTVFWYRQTMMQGLELLAYFRNRAPLDDSGMPKDRFSAEMPDATLATLKIQPSEPRDSAVYFCASGLNFYEQYFGPGTRLTVT.

In its sample, this clonotype was seen many times. The V and J genes are TRBV5-1 and TRBJ1-1; D remains ambiguous. Germline V gene sequence: CDR1 SGHRS, CDR2 YFSETQ. Deletions cut 4 bases from V and 0 bases from J, with 10 bases between. The CDR3 loop spans 14 amino acids. CDR3 amino acids: CASSQGDLNTEAFF. The CDR3 DNA sequence: TGCGCCAGCAGCCAAGGAGACCTGAACACTGAAGCTTTCTTT.

The chain employs TRBV29-1 and TRBJ1-1, with TRBD1 identical over 7 bases. After removal of 3 bases from V and 0 bases from J, the junction contained 10 bases not matched to a gene. The germline V gene encodes CDR1 SQVTM and CDR2 ANQGSEA. This CDR3 comprises 16 residues. CDR3 amino acids: CSVDSRDRFLNTEAFF. In nucleotides, the CDR3 is TGCAGCGTTGACTCCCGGGACAGATTCTTGAACACTGAAGCTTTCTTT.

A few counts support this clonotype. V and J are TRBV3-1 and TRBJ2-3, with D uncertain. V gave up 1 base and J gave up 0 bases, with 11 bases separating them. CDR1 is LGHDT and CDR2 is YNNKEL in the germline V gene (reference sequence). The CDR3 has 16 amino acids. DNA for the CDR3: TGTGCCAGCAGCCAAGTCTCAACATCTAGCACAGATACGCAGTATTTT. It is translated as CASSQVSTSSTDTQYF.

In its sample, this clonotype was seen many times. A read error may produce the germline difference seen at one junction end. This chain links TRBV5-1 with TRBJ1-1, with D possibly being TRBD1 (5 bases). CDR3 length equals 14 residues. Germline CDR1 SGHRS, CDR2 YFSETQ. As DNA, the CDR3 is TGTGCCAGCAGTTTATACAGGCTGAACACTGAAGCTTTCTTT. Protein: CASSLYRLNTEAFF.

This chain links TRBV28 with TRBJ1-5; possible D gene TRBD1, 5 bases. Trimming removed 4 bases at V and 7 bases at J, with 14 bases between. The CDR3 runs 14 residues. The germline CDR1 and CDR2 sequences are MDHEN and SYDVKM. The CDR3 DNA follows: TGTGCCAGCAGTTCAGGGTCGGTGTACCAGCCCCAGCATTTT. Protein sequence: CASSSGSVYQPQHF.

There are many counts of this clonotype. The chain has TRBV19 and TRBJ1-5; 7 bases match TRBD1. J was trimmed by 5 bases and V by 3 bases; bases with no gene match: 7. The CDR3 runs to 15 residues. Germline CDR1 LNHDA, CDR2 SQIVND (reference sequence). CDR3 loop: CASSMGQSGHQPQHF. As DNA, the CDR3 is TGTGCCAGTAGTATGGGACAGTCTGGCCATCAGCCCCAGCATTTT. Together with reference TRBV19 and TRBJ1-5, the CDR3 gives the full variable domain: DGGITQSPKYLFRKEGQNVTLSCEQNLNHDAMYWYRQDPGQGLRLIYYSQIVNDFQKGDIAEGYSVSREKKESFPLTVTSAQKNPTAFYLCASSMGQSGHQPQHFGDGTRLSIL.

This clonotype was counted a few times. The chain uses TRBV12-3 or TRBV12-4 and TRBJ2-2; the D is unclear. The V gene lost 5 bases and the J gene lost 0 bases, with 10 bases spanning the gap. The CDR3 runs 15 residues. CDR3 residues: CASSLHSPNTGELFF. Here the CDR3 DNA reads TGTGCCAGCAGTCTACACTCTCCGAACACCGGGGAGCTGTTTTTT.

This clonotype was counted a few times. The V and J genes are TRBV24-1 and TRBJ1-6; possible D gene TRBD1, 6 bases. V lost 12 bases to trimming and J lost 5 bases, with 13 bases between them. Germline assignment: CDR1 KGHDR and CDR2 SFDVKD. This CDR3 spans 13 amino acids. DNA of the CDR3: TGTGCCCCGAAGGGACATGATAATTCACCCCTCCACTTT. It translates to CAPKGHDNSPLHF.

This rearrangement joins TRBV29-1 to TRBJ2-7; D tentatively reads TRBD1 or TRBD2 (8 bases each). Trimming shortened V by 2 bases and J by 4 bases, and 21 bases separated the two germline ends. The V gene's germline CDR1 is SQVTM and CDR2 ANQGSEA. There are 16 residues in the CDR3. The CDR3 DNA reads TGCAGCGTTGAACGCGGGAGGAGCAGGGGGCGGTACGAGCAGTACTTC. Its translation: CSVERGRSRGRYEQYF.

This clonotype has ten or more counts. This chain connects TRBV2 to TRBJ1-5; 8 bases line up with TRBD1. Per germline, CDR1 SNHLY and CDR2 FYNNEI. The CDR3 runs to 14 residues. J gave up 6 bases and V 6 bases, and 7 bases lay outside the gene matches. The CDR3 region is CASRQGEVGQPQHF. The DNA of the CDR3 is TGTGCCAGCAGACAGGGGGAGGTGGGTCAGCCCCAGCATTTT.

This clonotype was counted ten times or more. The V and J genes are TRBV28 and TRBJ2-5; D remains ambiguous. Germline V CDR1 and CDR2: MDHEN, SYDVKM. This CDR3 has 11 residues. V gave up 8 bases and J gave up 2 bases, with 6 bases separating them. CDR3 bases: TGTGCCAGCGGCGTACAAGAGACCCAGTACTTC. It codes for CASGVQETQYF.

V usage is TRBV5-1 and J usage is TRBJ1-4; D may be TRBD1 (5 bases). Germline V CDR1 and CDR2: SGHRS, YFSETQ. V gave up 5 bases and J gave up 5 bases, with 13 bases separating them. The CDR3 runs 14 residues. The chain's CDR3 is CASRAGRLNEKLFF. CDR3 bases: TGCGCCAGCAGGGCGGGACGGCTGAATGAAAAACTGTTTTTT.

In its sample, this clonotype was seen many times. This chain joins TRBV3-1 and TRBJ2-1; D is unclear. Trimming pared 2 bases from V and 9 bases from J, leaving 11 bases between. Germline V CDR1 and CDR2: LGHDT, YNNKEL (reference sequence). The CDR3 contains 13 residues. The CDR3 region is CASSQTRQGEQFF. The CDR3 DNA is TGTGCCAGCAGCCAAACACGGCAAGGTGAGCAGTTCTTC.

This clonotype was picked up many times. CDR3 in amino acids: CASSVGQTNTEAFF. The CDR3 region has the DNA TGTGCCAGCAGCGTGGGACAGACAAACACTGAAGCTTTCTTT. This sequence joins TRBV9 and TRBJ1-1; 7 positions match TRBD1. This CDR3 region has 14 residues. Germline V gives CDR1 SGDLS, CDR2 YYNGEE. J gave up 2 bases and V 2 bases, and 3 bases lay outside the gene matches. The full variable domain, its missing parts supplied by reference TRBV9 and TRBJ1-1, is DSGVTQTPKHLITATGQRVTLRCSPRSGDLSVYWYQQSLDQGLQFLIQYYNGEERAKGNILERFSAQQFPDLHSELNLSSLELGDSALYFCASSVGQTNTEAFFGQGTRLTVV.

The table lists this clonotype with a few counts. The rearrangement joins TRBV28 to TRBJ1-2; the D is unclear. Trimming took 6 bases from V and 7 from J, leaving 12 bases between them. Germline CDR1 and CDR2: MDHEN and SYDVKM. This CDR3 is built from 12 residues. The CDR3 DNA reads TGTGCCAGCAGCTGGACCGTCGGTGGCTACACCTTC. This encodes CASSWTVGGYTF.

Only a few counts were recorded for this clonotype. The chain carries TRBV5-1 and TRBJ2-6, with 11 bases aligning to TRBD1. Looked up from germline, CDR1 is SGHRS and CDR2 is YFSETQ. CDR3 length: 17 residues. J lost 1 base, V lost 5 bases, and 5 bases had no gene match. CDR3 sequence reads: CASRPGQGASGANVLTF. The CDR3 nucleotides read TGCGCCAGCAGACCCGGACAGGGGGCTTCTGGGGCCAACGTCCTGACTTTC.